This T cell receptor beta chain was observed in a study of beta chain features in type 1 diabetes. The study reverse transcribed the entire isolated RNA, so it sequenced expressed TCRB transcripts. Only in-frame clones appear in the TCRdb table, and some are missing; sequencing was by immunoSEQ multiplex PCR. The profile shows 350,000 or so clones, 15% to 20% of them singletons. Trimming took off 6 bases at V and 0 bases at J, with 16 bases between the two ends. The germline V gene has CDR1 SGHRS and CDR2 YFSETQ. CDR3 length: 16 amino acids. There are a few counts of this clone. As yet, its antigen is unknown. Broader study findings: Diminished insertions and augmented deletions at VDJ junctions characterized type 1 diabetes patients.

Based on CD45RO/CCR7/CD25/CD127/CD95/CD27, CD4+ regulatory, stem cell-like memory, naive and central memory cells were sorted. The V call is TRBV5-1, the J call TRBJ2-1; possibly TRBD1 for D (6 bases). The clonotype was recovered from a woman between 18 and 30 years old in good health. Input material: naive CD4+ T cells from blood. The CDR3 protein is CASIWGPLSSYNEQFF. Here the CDR3 DNA reads TGCGCCAGCATATGGGGGCCTTTATCCTCCTACAATGAGCAGTTCTTC.